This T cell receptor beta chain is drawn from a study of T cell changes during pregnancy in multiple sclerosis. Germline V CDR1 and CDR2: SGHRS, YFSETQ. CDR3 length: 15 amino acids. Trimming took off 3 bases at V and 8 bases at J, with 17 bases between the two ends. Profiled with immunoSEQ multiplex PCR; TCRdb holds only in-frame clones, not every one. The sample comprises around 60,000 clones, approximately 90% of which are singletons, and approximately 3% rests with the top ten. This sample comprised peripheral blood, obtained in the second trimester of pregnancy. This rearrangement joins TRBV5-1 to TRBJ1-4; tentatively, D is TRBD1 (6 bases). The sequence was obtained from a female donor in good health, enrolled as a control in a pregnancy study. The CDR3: CASSSRGPASEKLFF. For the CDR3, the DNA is TGCGCCAGCAGCTCGCGGGGGCCTGCCAGCGAAAAACTGTTTTTT.